This entry describes one TCR beta chain. The specificity of this receptor is unknown. No clone much larger than this one lies a single base away; base qualities are absent. These data are taken from a study of Tregs in tolerant kidney transplant recipients (dated by TCRdb to the late 2010s). Regarding the study in general: Related donors were used in the transplants with nonmyeloablative bone marrow transplantation, and mixed chimerism was transient in the human trials. Before combined kidney and bone marrow transplantation, this study identified donor-specific regulatory T cells using TCRbeta sequencing and then followed those same cells after transplant. Overall results and qualifications from the work: Although technical replication error seemed to be minimal, the question of biological reproducibility was not addressed directly. The most biologically relevant and donor-specific TCRbeta repertoire appeared to be identified by expanding Tregs with activated donor B cells. For some patients the PCR primers changed over time, which made it impossible to compare the samples from those patients at the nucleotide level. Donor-specific Treg expansion exceeded global Treg expansion in tolerant patients, suggesting antigen-driven rather than nonspecific expansion. The study was limited by small patient numbers, and the findings need validation in larger populations and under other immunosuppression protocols.

The label giving this sample's time point can be read as: blood sample drawn before combined kidney and bone marrow transplant. Thawed PBMCs were FACS-sorted into unstimulated Tregs (CD4+CD25+CD127-), CD4+ non-Tregs (CD4+CD25-), CD4 cells and CD8 cells. Before Treg sorting, thawed PBMCs were rested overnight at 37°C with approximately 200 IU/ml IL-2. The patients were a few recipients of combined kidney and bone marrow transplants from the ITN036ST trial, and samples were available only for these trial subjects. Healthy control blood was processed to PBMCs with a Ficoll density gradient and then cryopreserved, whereas patient PBMCs were collected both before and after transplant. For TCRbeta CDR3 sequencing, genomic DNA from the sorted cells was extracted using the QIAGEN DNeasy Blood and Tissue Kit. High-throughput TCRbeta CDR3 sequencing was carried out commercially through immunoSEQ, with PCR amplification with bias correction and internal controls included. The paper's processing steps were these. Unique productive TCRbeta sequences were defined by CDR3 nucleotide sequence where primers matched, otherwise by CDR3 amino acid sequence with Vbeta and Jbeta genes. To correct sorting error, sequences shared between sorted populations at a frequency ratio of 2:1 or less were removed; the rest were assigned to the higher population. A sequence was defined as donor-reactive if the sequence was expanded at least 5-fold in CFSE-low cells compared with unstimulated cells and had a frequency of at least 0.01% in CFSE-low cells. Repertoire divergence was quantified by Jensen-Shannon divergence calculated from the top 100 TCRbeta sequences ranked by frequency. For any sample with multiple sequencing runs, sorting error was corrected in each run separately before the runs were pooled. The table was pulled from immuneACCESS by TCRdb, which kept in-frame rearrangements only. Such tables lose some clones; where checked, under half of the loss comes from unresolved V genes, and the rest has no known cause. That table gives V, J and clone size, and the DNA gave D and trimming. The sample table shows more than 12,000 clones, and around 80% are seen once. The ten top clones hold approximately 1.5% of the sample.

CDR3 length: 14 amino acids, cysteine to phenylalanine. Here the CDR3 DNA is all that survives: 42 bases in frame from base 1. Taken from the germline V gene (reference sequence), the CDR1 and CDR2 loops are MNHNY and SVGAGI. The junction shows trimming of 2 bases on V and 3 bases on J, plus 10 bases between the germline ends. This sample comprised Tregs from blood, obtained before the transplant. Rearrangement joined TRBV6-6 to TRBJ1-1, and possibly TRBD1, on 5 matching bases. The receptor's source is a human donor who received a combined kidney and bone marrow transplant. Read as DNA, the sequence is TGTGCCAGCAGTTACGTTCTCAGGGACACTGAAGCTTTCTTT. Its translation reads: CASSYVLRDTEAFF.